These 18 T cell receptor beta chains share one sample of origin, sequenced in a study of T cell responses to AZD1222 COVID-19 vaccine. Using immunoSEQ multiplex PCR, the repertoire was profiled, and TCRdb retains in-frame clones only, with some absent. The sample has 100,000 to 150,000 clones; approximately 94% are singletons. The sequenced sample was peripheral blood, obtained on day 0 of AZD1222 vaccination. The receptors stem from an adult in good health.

This chain's CDR3 is CATSRDPRGHEKLFF. Here the CDR3 DNA reads TGTGCCACCAGCAGAGATCCCAGGGGGCATGAAAAACTGTTTTTT. The chain recombines TRBV15 with TRBJ1-4; 8 bases fit TRBD1. CDR1 and CDR2 (germline): LNHNV, YYDKDF (reference sequence). V gave up 0 bases and J gave up 6 bases; unmatched junction bases: 3. This CDR3 region has 15 residues.

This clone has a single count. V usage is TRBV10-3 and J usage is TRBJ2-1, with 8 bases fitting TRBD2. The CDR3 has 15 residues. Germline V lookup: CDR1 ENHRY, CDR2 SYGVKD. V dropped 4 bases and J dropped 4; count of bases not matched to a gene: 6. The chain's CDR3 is CAISVTGGPYNEQFF. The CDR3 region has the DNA TGTGCCATCAGTGTGACGGGAGGGCCTTACAATGAGCAGTTCTTC.

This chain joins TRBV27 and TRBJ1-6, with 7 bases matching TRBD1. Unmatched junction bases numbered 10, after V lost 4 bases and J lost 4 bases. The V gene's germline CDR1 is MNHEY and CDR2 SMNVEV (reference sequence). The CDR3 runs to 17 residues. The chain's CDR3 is CASSSITQGGYNSPLHF. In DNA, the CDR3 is TGTGCCAGCAGTTCTATCACTCAGGGGGGATATAATTCACCCCTCCACTTT.

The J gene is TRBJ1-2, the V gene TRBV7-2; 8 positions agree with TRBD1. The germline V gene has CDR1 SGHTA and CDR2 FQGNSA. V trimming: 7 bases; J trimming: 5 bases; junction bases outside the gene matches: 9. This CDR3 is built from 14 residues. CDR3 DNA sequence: TGTGCCAGCACCGAACAGGGGGGAGGATATGGCTACACCTTC. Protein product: CASTEQGGGYGYTF.

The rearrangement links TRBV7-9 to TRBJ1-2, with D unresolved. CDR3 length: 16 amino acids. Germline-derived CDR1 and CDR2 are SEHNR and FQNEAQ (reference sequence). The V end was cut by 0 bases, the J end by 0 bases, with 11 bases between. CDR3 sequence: CASSLAWAGTNYGYTF. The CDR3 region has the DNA TGTGCCAGCAGCTTAGCGTGGGCAGGTACTAACTATGGCTACACCTTC.

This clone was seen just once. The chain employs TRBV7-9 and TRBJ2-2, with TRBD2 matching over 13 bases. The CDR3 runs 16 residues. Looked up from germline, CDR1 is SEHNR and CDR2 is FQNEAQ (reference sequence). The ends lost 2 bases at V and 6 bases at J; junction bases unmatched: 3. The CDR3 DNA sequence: TGTGCCAGCAGCTTACCCGGACTAGCGGGAGCCGGGGAGCTGTTTTTT. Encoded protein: CASSLPGLAGAGELFF. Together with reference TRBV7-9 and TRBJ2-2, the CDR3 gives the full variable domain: DTGVSQNPRHKITKRGQNVTFRCDPISEHNRLYWYRQTLGQGPEFLTYFQNEAQLEKSRLLSDRFSAERPKGSFSTLEIQRTEQGDSAMYLCASSLPGLAGAGELFFGEGSRLTVL.

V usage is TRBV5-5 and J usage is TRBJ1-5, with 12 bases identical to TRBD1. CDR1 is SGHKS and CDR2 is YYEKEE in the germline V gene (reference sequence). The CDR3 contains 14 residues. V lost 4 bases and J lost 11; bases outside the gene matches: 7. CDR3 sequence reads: CASSPGTGGLAQHF. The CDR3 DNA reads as TGTGCCAGCAGCCCCGGGACAGGGGGCCTGGCCCAGCATTTT. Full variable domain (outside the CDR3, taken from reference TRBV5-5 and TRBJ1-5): DAGVTQSPTHLIKTRGQQVTLRCSPISGHKSVSWYQQVLGQGPQFIFQYYEKEERGRGNFPDRFSARQFPNYSSELNVNALLLGDSALYLCASSPGTGGLAQHFGDGTRLSIL.

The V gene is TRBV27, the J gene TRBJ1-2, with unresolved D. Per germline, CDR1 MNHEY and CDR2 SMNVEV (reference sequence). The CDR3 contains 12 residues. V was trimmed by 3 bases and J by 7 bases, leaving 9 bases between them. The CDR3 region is CASSFKGFGYTF. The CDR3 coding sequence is TGTGCCAGCAGTTTTAAAGGGTTTGGCTACACCTTC.

The CDR3 is CASSPPAGNTEAFF. The CDR3 DNA sequence: TGTGCCAGCAGCCCCCCCGCAGGGAACACTGAAGCTTTCTTT. This chain connects TRBV28 to TRBJ1-1, with D uncertain. Trimming cost V 6 bases and J 1 base, with 12 bases left between them. Germline CDR1 and CDR2: MDHEN and SYDVKM. The CDR3 runs 14 residues. The full variable domain, completed using reference TRBV28 and TRBJ1-1, is DVKVTQSSRYLVKRTGEKVFLECVQDMDHENMFWYRQDPGLGLRLIYFSYDVKMKEKGDIPEGYSVSREKKERFSLILESASTNQTSMYLCASSPPAGNTEAFFGQGTRLTVV.

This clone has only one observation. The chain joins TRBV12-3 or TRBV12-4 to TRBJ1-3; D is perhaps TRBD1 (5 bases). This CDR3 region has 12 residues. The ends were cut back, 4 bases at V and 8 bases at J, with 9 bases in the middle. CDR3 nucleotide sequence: TGTGCCAGCAGTTGGGGGGGGGACACCATATATTTT. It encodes CASSWGGDTIYF.

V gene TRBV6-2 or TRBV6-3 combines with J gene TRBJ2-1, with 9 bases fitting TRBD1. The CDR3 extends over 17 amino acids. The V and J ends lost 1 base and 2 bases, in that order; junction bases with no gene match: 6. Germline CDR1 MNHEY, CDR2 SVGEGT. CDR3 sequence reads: CASSYLTGGRTYNEQFF. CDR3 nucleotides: TGTGCCAGCAGTTACTTGACAGGGGGGAGGACCTACAATGAGCAGTTCTTC.

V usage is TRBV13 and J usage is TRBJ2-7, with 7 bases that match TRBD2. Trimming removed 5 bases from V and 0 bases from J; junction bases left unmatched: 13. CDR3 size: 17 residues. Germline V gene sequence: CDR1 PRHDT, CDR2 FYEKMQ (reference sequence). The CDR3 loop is CASSPTRPSGDSYEQYF. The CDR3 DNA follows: TGTGCCAGCAGCCCGACCCGACCTAGCGGAGACTCCTACGAGCAGTACTTC.

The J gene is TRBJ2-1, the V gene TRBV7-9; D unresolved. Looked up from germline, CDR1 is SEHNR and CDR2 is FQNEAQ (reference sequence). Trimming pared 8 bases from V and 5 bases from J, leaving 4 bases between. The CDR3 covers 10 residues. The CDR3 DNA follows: TGTGCCAGCTTTAACAATGAGCAGTTCTTC. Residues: CASFNNEQFF.

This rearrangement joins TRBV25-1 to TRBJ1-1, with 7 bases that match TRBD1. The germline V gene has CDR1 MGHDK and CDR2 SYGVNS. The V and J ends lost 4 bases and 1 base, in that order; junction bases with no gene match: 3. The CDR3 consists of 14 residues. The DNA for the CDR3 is TGTGCCAGCAGTGGGGGACAGAGGAACACTGAAGCTTTCTTT. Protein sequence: CASSGGQRNTEAFF.

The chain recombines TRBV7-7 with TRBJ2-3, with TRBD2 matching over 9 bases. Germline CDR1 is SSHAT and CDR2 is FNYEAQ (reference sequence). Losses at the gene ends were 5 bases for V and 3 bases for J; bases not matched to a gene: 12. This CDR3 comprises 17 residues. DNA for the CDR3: TGTGCCAGCAGCCCAGGACTAGCGCGAGTAGTAACAGATACGCAGTATTTT. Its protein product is CASSPGLARVVTDTQYF. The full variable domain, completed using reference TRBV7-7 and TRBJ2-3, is GAGVSQSPRYKVTKRGQDVTLRCDPISSHATLYWYQQALGQGPEFLTYFNYEAQPDKSGLPSDRFSAERPEGSISTLTIQRTEQRDSAMYRCASSPGLARVVTDTQYFGPGTRLTVL.

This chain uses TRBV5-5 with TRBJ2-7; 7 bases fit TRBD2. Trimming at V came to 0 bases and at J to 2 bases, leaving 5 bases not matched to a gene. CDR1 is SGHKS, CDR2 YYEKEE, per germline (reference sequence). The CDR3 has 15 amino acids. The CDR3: CASSLAPSGPYEQYF. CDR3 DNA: TGTGCCAGCAGCTTGGCGCCTAGCGGCCCCTACGAGCAGTACTTC.

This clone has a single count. The CDR3 spells CASSLGRLAGGSTDTQYF. As DNA, the CDR3 is TGTGCCAGCAGCTTAGGGCGACTAGCGGGGGGGAGCACAGATACGCAGTATTTT. The V gene is TRBV11-3, the J gene TRBJ2-3; 14 bases map to TRBD2. CDR3 length: 18 residues. Germline assignment: CDR1 SGHNT and CDR2 YENEEA. After removal of 1 base from V and 0 bases from J, the junction contained 3 bases not matched to a gene.

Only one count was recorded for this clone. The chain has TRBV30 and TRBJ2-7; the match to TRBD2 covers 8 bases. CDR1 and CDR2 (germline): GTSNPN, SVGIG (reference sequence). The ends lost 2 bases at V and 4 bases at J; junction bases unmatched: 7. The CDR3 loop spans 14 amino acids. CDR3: CAWSFGVAGYEQYF. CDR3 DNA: TGTGCCTGGAGTTTCGGGGTAGCGGGATACGAGCAGTACTTC.